The present TCR beta chain was sequenced within a study of Ad26.COV2.S vaccination and SARS-CoV-2 variants. Profiling relied on immunoSEQ multiplex PCR, and the TCRdb table lists in-frame clones only, not all of them. The sample has 350,000 to 500,000 clones; about nine tenths are singletons. The sample's treatment: 15 to 20 received Ad26.COV2.S at low or high dose, single or two shots; roughly five received placebo; per-sample allocation not given. Samples analyzed were those drawn on day 63 after the first vaccine or placebo injection. Germline V gene data show CDR1 as SGHTA and CDR2 as FQGNSA. The CDR3 runs to 15 residues. Trimming removed 6 bases from V and 4 bases from J, with 15 bases in between.

The receptor's source is a person between 18 and 60 years old who received the Ad26.COV2.S COVID-19 vaccine or a placebo. The specimen comprised peripheral blood, sampled in a trial of Ad26.COV2.S vaccine versus placebo. The V and J genes are TRBV7-2 and TRBJ2-2; D gene unclear. CDR3 loop: CASRVDGRPTGELFF. DNA of the CDR3: TGTGCCAGCAGGGTGGACGGCCGTCCCACCGGGGAGCTGTTTTTT.